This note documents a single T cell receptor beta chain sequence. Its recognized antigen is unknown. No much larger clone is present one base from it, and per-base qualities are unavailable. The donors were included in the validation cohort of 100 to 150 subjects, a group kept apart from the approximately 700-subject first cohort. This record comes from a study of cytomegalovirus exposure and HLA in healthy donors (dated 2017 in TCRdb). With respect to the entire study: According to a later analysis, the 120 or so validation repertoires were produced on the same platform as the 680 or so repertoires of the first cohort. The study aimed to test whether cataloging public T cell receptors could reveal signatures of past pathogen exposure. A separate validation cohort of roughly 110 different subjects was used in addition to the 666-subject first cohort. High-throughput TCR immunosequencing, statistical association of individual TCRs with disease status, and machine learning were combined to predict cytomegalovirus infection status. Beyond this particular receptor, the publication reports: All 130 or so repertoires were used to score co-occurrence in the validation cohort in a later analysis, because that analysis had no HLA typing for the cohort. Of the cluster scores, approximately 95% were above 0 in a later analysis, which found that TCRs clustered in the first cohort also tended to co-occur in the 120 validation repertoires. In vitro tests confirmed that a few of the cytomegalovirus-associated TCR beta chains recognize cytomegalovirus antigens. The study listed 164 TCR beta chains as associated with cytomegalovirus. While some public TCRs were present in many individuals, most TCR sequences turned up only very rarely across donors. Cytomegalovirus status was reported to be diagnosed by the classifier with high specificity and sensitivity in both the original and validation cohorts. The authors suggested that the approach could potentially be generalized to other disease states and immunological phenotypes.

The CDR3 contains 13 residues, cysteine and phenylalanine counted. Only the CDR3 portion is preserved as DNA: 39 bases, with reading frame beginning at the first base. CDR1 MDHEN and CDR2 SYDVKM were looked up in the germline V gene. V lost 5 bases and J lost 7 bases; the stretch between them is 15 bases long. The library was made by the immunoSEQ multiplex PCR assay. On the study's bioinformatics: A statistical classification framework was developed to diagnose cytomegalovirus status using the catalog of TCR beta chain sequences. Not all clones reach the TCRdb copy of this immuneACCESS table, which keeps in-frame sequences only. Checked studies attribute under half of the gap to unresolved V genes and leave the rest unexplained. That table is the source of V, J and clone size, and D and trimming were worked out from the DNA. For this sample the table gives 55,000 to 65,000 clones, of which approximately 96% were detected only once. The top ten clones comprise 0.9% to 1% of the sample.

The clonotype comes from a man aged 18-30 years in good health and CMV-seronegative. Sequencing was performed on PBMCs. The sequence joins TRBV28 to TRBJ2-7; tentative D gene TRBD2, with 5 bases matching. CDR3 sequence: CASSVLASGEQYF. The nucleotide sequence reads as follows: TGTGCCAGCAGTGTCCTAGCCTCGGGAGAGCAGTACTTC.